This passage covers 13 T cell receptor beta chains from one sample sequenced in a study of OX40 agonist ivuxolimab in advanced cancers. TCRdb's copy holds only in-frame clones and misses some; the assay was immunoSEQ multiplex PCR. Among some 21,000 clones, about three quarters were seen once, and the ten largest hold roughly 12%. The specimen was CD4+ or CD8+ T cells sorted from blood, collected in a trial of the OX40 agonist ivuxolimab. These receptors came from an adult with an advanced solid tumor such as melanoma, head and neck, liver or kidney cancer.

This clone came up a few times. The V gene is TRBV13, the J gene TRBJ2-1; D remains ambiguous. CDR3 length: 12 residues. Trimming cost V 6 bases and J 6 bases, with 9 bases left between them. CDR1 PRHDT and CDR2 FYEKMQ come from the germline V gene (reference sequence). The CDR3 sequence: CASSTQTNEQFF. The CDR3 nucleotides read TGTGCCAGCAGTACGCAGACCAATGAGCAGTTCTTC.

This clone was counted a few times. The gene calls are TRBV4-3 and TRBJ2-3, with D perhaps matching TRBD1 (5 bases). Trimming left V 0 bases short and J 2 bases short, with 9 bases between. Germline CDR1 and CDR2: LGHNA and YSLEER. This CDR3 spans 15 amino acids. The CDR3 sequence is CASSQEPGNTDTQYF. The CDR3 nucleotides read TGCGCCAGCAGCCAAGAACCAGGGAACACAGATACGCAGTATTTT.

The chain recombines TRBV7-9 with TRBJ1-2; D perhaps matches TRBD1 (5 bases). V was shortened by 7 bases and J by 5 bases, with 14 bases between the two germline ends. The germline V gene encodes CDR1 SEHNR and CDR2 FQNEAQ (reference sequence). The CDR3 is made up of 13 amino acids. This CDR3 is CASTSTAWYGYTF. The CDR3 DNA reads as TGTGCCAGCACCTCGACAGCTTGGTATGGCTACACCTTC.

V usage is TRBV13 and J usage is TRBJ2-2, with D hard to call. Between the trimmed V and J ends, which lost 2 bases and 4 bases, there was a span of 26 bases. Germline V gives CDR1 PRHDT, CDR2 FYEKMQ (reference sequence). The length of the CDR3 is 20 residues. As DNA, the CDR3 is TGTGCCAGCAGCTTATGGGTCGGCGGCGGCCAGGACGCTGGCACCGGGGAGCTGTTTTTT. Translating gives CASSLWVGGGQDAGTGELFF.

A few counts support this clone. The chain uses TRBV27 and TRBJ2-3; D may be TRBD2 (6 bases). V lost 3 bases and J 8 bases, leaving 9 bases between the germline ends. CDR1 is MNHEY and CDR2 is SMNVEV in the germline V gene (reference sequence). CDR3 length: 12 residues. The chain's CDR3 is CASSLPSATQYF. The CDR3 DNA reads as TGTGCCAGCAGTTTGCCTAGCGCTACGCAGTATTTT.

V usage is TRBV11-2 and J usage is TRBJ2-7; tentative D call: TRBD1 (6 bases). Between the trimmed V and J ends, which lost 3 bases and 4 bases, there was a span of 10 bases. Germline V gene lookup returns CDR1 SGHAT and CDR2 FQNNGV. The CDR3 has 13 residues. The chain's CDR3 is CASSFSTGYEQYF. CDR3 coding DNA: TGTGCCAGCAGCTTTTCGACAGGATACGAGCAGTACTTC.

The V and J genes are TRBV28 and TRBJ1-1, with D hard to call. V dropped 3 bases and J dropped 6 bases, with 8 bases sitting between them. The V gene's germline CDR1 is MDHEN and CDR2 SYDVKM. This CDR3 comprises 12 residues. The CDR3 is CASSFPGAEAFF. As DNA, the CDR3 is TGTGCCAGCAGTTTTCCCGGAGCTGAAGCTTTCTTT.

This rearrangement joins TRBV7-9 to TRBJ2-7; 8 nucleotides agree with TRBD1. J was trimmed by 1 base and V by 4 bases; bases with no gene match: 9. The CDR3 is 16 amino acids. Germline assignment: CDR1 SEHNR and CDR2 FQNEAQ (reference sequence). CDR3 residues: CASSSPPDRASYEQYF. Written as DNA, the CDR3 is TGTGCCAGCAGCTCACCCCCGGACAGGGCATCCTACGAGCAGTACTTC.

The chain links TRBV6-5 to TRBJ1-1, with D uncertain. This CDR3 is 11 amino acids long. V lost 11 bases and J lost 0, with 7 bases in between. Germline CDR1 and CDR2: MNHEY and SVGAGI. CDR3: CASQLNTEAFF. The CDR3 DNA follows: TGTGCCTCTCAGTTGAACACTGAAGCTTTCTTT.

The chain combines TRBV5-4 with TRBJ1-4; tentatively, D is TRBD1 (5 bases). The CDR3 is 13 amino acids. The germline gives CDR1 SGHNT, CDR2 YYREEE (reference sequence). V was clipped by 1 base and J by 8 bases, with 9 bases between them. The CDR3 sequence is CASSLWGNEKLFF. For the CDR3, the DNA is TGTGCCAGCAGCTTGTGGGGGAACGAAAAACTGTTTTTT.

The chain carries TRBV7-9 and TRBJ2-7; D gene ambiguous. V shed 3 bases and J shed 1 base, with 7 bases lying between them. The length of the CDR3 is 13 residues. Germline V gene data show CDR1 as SEHNR and CDR2 as FQNEAQ (reference sequence). The CDR3 DNA reads as TGTGCCAGCAGCTTGTGGGGTTCCTACGAGCAGTACTTC. Translated: CASSLWGSYEQYF.

This chain joins TRBV25-1 and TRBJ2-7; a possible D gene is TRBD2 (6 bases). V was cut by 4 bases and J by 6 bases, with 10 bases left in between. This CDR3 is built from 12 residues. Germline-derived CDR1 and CDR2 are MGHDK and SYGVNS. In nucleotides, the CDR3 is TGTGCCAGCAGTGTAGGGGAGGCCGAGCAGTACTTC. The encoded protein is CASSVGEAEQYF.

This chain joins TRBV7-6 and TRBJ2-5; D perhaps matches TRBD2 (6 bases). Germline V gives CDR1 SGHVS, CDR2 FNYEAQ. Trimming took 1 base from V and 11 from J, leaving 20 bases between them. The CDR3 length is 15 residues. In DNA form, the CDR3 reads TGTGCCAGCAGCTTAGAGGGGCGGACGTCGGGAGAGCAGTACTTC. This encodes CASSLEGRTSGEQYF.